This TCR beta chain was sequenced for a study of identical twins. In this sample, this clonotype turned up many times. Its cognate antigen is unknown. J lost 5 bases, V lost 2 bases, and 8 bases had no gene match. Germline assignment: CDR1 MGHRA and CDR2 YSYEKL. The CDR3 is made up of 15 amino acids. It was template switching that added a universal primer site, and there were unique molecular identifiers on the cDNA. Each CDR3 protein is one row after TCRdb ran MiXCR on the 5' RACE reads. The sample yields approximately 150,000 distinct CDR3 sequences, around 3.6% seen once. Study conclusions and caveats: Fewer insertions marked abundant cord blood beta clonotypes; young adult naive trended weakly, memory not at all. Within twin pairs, the out-of-frame alpha sequences they shared showed excess low generation probability.

This TCR came from a man aged 18 to 35 in good health. The V gene is TRBV4-1, the J gene TRBJ1-1; TRBD1 agrees at 7 bases. Input material: memory T cells sorted from blood. The CDR3 loop reads CASSQPTTGRTEAFF. The CDR3 DNA reads TGCGCCAGCAGCCAACCTACGACAGGGCGTACTGAAGCTTTCTTT.